These 28 T cell receptor beta chains were sequenced from one sample in a study of T-cell memory formation after mild COVID-19. TCRdb recomputed calls from the 5' RACE reads with MiXCR, one row per CDR3 protein. This repertoire shows about 560,000 distinct CDR3 sequences, roughly 17% found once; its top ten account for approximately 12%. The source material was PBMCs or a T cell subset sorted from them (not recorded which). The receptors here all came from an adult woman who had mild COVID-19 (a few samples of this study predate the infection). Cell type and time point are not known.

This chain joins TRBV14 and TRBJ2-7, with a weak D call TRBD2 (5 bases). Germline values: CDR1 SGHDN, CDR2 FVKESK. Trimming took 0 bases from V and 1 from J, leaving 7 bases between them. The CDR3 spans 14 residues. This CDR3 reads CASSQERVSYEQYF. As DNA, the CDR3 is TGTGCCAGCAGCCAAGAGCGGGTTTCCTACGAGCAGTACTTC.

This clonotype was detected a few times. V gene TRBV11-2 combines with J gene TRBJ1-2; 9 bases fit TRBD1. This CDR3 has 15 residues. V was clipped by 5 bases and J by 0 bases; unmatched bases: 4. From germline, CDR1 is SGHAT and CDR2 FQNNGV. In DNA form, the CDR3 reads TGTGCCAGCAGCAGGACAGGGGTCCCTAACTATGGCTACACCTTC. Its translation is CASSRTGVPNYGYTF. Full variable domain (remainder filled in from reference TRBV11-2 and TRBJ1-2): EAGVAQSPRYKIIEKRQSVAFWCNPISGHATLYWYQQILGQGPKLLIQFQNNGVVDDSQLPKDRFSAERLKGVDSTLKIQPAKLEDSAVYLCASSRTGVPNYGYTFGSGTRLTVV.

This clonotype was observed a few times. V and J are TRBV20-1 and TRBJ2-5; 9 positions match TRBD2. Germline V gene lookup returns CDR1 DFQATT and CDR2 SNEGSKA (reference sequence). V was clipped by 3 bases and J by 5 bases; unmatched bases: 13. CDR3 length equals 16 residues. The CDR3 region is CSASMAAGGPFETQYF. CDR3 coding DNA: TGCAGTGCTAGCATGGCGGCGGGAGGGCCATTTGAGACCCAGTACTTC.

This clonotype came up a few times. The chain couples TRBV13 to TRBJ2-7, with 12 positions matching TRBD2. V shed 5 bases and J 2 bases; nucleotides not matched to a gene: 4. Germline CDR1 and CDR2: PRHDT and FYEKMQ (reference sequence). This CDR3 has 15 residues. For the CDR3, the DNA is TGTGCCAGCAGCGTTCTAGCGGGAGGGCCCTACGAGCAGTACTTC. Encoded protein: CASSVLAGGPYEQYF.

This clonotype was seen only a few times. V is TRBV7-9 and J is TRBJ2-1, with a possible D match to TRBD2 (5 bases). Germline V lookup: CDR1 SEHNR, CDR2 FQNEAQ (reference sequence). The CDR3 extends over 15 amino acids. V was pared by 5 bases and J by 0 bases, with 11 bases between. CDR3 bases: TGTGCCAGCAGCGATCAGCGGACCTCCTACAATGAGCAGTTCTTC. Protein product: CASSDQRTSYNEQFF.

V gene TRBV20-1 combines with J gene TRBJ2-6, with D possibly matching TRBD1 (6 bases). V was pared by 4 bases and J by 0 bases, with 16 bases between. The germline gives CDR1 DFQATT, CDR2 SNEGSKA (reference sequence). This CDR3 comprises 17 residues. This CDR3 is CSAIGDRSLSGANVLTF. The CDR3 DNA reads as TGCAGTGCTATCGGCGACAGGAGCCTCTCTGGGGCCAACGTCCTGACTTTC.

This clonotype was found a few times. The chain uses TRBV10-2 and TRBJ2-5, with a tentative D call TRBD2 (6 bases). The CDR3 is 13 residues long. Deletions cut 3 bases from V and 7 bases from J, with 12 bases between. Germline V lookup: CDR1 WSHSY, CDR2 SAAADI. The CDR3 nucleotides read TGCGCCAGCAGTGACGGCGGGACGACGACCCAGTACTTC. Protein sequence: CASSDGGTTTQYF.

This rearrangement joins TRBV20-1 to TRBJ1-3; no clear D. Germline V lookup: CDR1 DFQATT, CDR2 SNEGSKA (reference sequence). The CDR3 has 14 residues. Trimming stripped 5 bases from V and 4 bases from J, with 15 bases between. The CDR3 loop reads CSAPSTGGGNTIYF. The CDR3 coding sequence is TGCAGTGCTCCCTCGACGGGTGGAGGAAACACCATATATTTT.

This clonotype was counted at least ten times. The genes are TRBV28 and TRBJ2-7; 11 nucleotides align to TRBD2. CDR1 is MDHEN and CDR2 is SYDVKM in the germline V gene. With 4 bases clipped from V and 7 bases from J, the junction kept 12 bases outside the gene matches. The CDR3 runs to 16 residues. CDR3 DNA: TGTGCCAGCAGTTGGATTACTAGCGGGAGAGCCGATGAGCAGTACTTC. It yields the protein CASSWITSGRADEQYF.

Many counts were recorded for this clonotype. This sequence joins TRBV6-6 and TRBJ1-4; 7 bases line up with TRBD1. The CDR3 covers 14 residues. The V segment lost 2 bases and the J segment 6 bases; nucleotides outside the gene matches: 3. Germline V gene sequence: CDR1 MNHNY, CDR2 SVGAGI (reference sequence). Written as DNA, the CDR3 is TGTGCCAGCAGTTACGACAGGGCCGATGAAAAACTGTTTTTT. Translation gives CASSYDRADEKLFF.

CDR3 nucleotide sequence: TGTGCCACCGAGCCCAATGTCGGACCGACAGGGACCTATGGCTACACCTTC. Its protein product is CATEPNVGPTGTYGYTF. The chain has TRBV12-3 or TRBV12-4 and TRBJ1-2; TRBD1 agrees at 7 bases. V lost 10 bases to trimming and J lost 4 bases; unmatched junction nucleotides: 21. The CDR3 consists of 17 residues.

Here the CDR3 reads CASSSTGDTYNEQFF. As DNA, the CDR3 is TGCGCCAGCAGCTCGACAGGGGACACCTACAATGAGCAGTTCTTC. This chain links TRBV5-1 with TRBJ2-1; 8 bases map to TRBD1. Germline values: CDR1 SGHRS, CDR2 YFSETQ. After removal of 3 bases from V and 2 bases from J, the junction contained 4 bases not matched to a gene. The CDR3 runs 15 residues.

This clonotype was seen a handful of times. The chain joins TRBV4-1 to TRBJ1-6, with D maybe TRBD1 (6 bases). The CDR3 spans 16 residues. V lost 3 bases to trimming and J lost 5 bases, with 14 bases between them. Germline V gene data show CDR1 as MGHRA and CDR2 as YSYEKL. This CDR3 is CASSHRQGFNNSPLHF. In DNA form, the CDR3 reads TGCGCCAGCAGCCATCGTCAGGGGTTCAATAATTCACCCCTCCACTTT.

The chain has TRBV5-1 and TRBJ2-5; D ambiguous. Trimming left V 4 bases short and J 5 bases short, with 12 bases between. CDR1 is SGHRS, CDR2 YFSETQ, per germline. The CDR3 spans 13 residues. CDR3 coding DNA: TGCGCCAGCAGCCCCGGGTCGAGGGAGACCCAGTACTTC. Translation gives CASSPGSRETQYF.

The chain uses TRBV12-3 or TRBV12-4 and TRBJ1-1; D possibly corresponds to TRBD1 (6 bases). V was clipped by 5 bases and J by 10 bases, with 11 bases between them. CDR3 length: 11 amino acids. CDR3 loop: CASSRAGVAFF. CDR3 nucleotides: TGTGCCAGCAGTCGAGCAGGGGTAGCTTTCTTT.

The rearrangement uses TRBV6-4 and TRBJ1-2; D call uncertain. Trimming left V 8 bases short and J 4 bases short, with 8 bases between. Germline CDR1 is MRHNA and CDR2 is SNTAGT. The CDR3 contains 11 residues. As DNA, the CDR3 is TGTGCCAGCGGGTGGGGCTATGGCTACACCTTC. Translated: CASGWGYGYTF.

The chain links TRBV12-3 or TRBV12-4 to TRBJ2-5; D may be TRBD1 (6 bases). The CDR3 loop spans 14 amino acids. V shed 8 bases and J shed 9 bases, with 22 bases lying between them. The CDR3 protein is CASGTEAGARAQYF. In DNA, the CDR3 is TGTGCCAGCGGAACCGAGGCAGGGGCCCGGGCCCAGTACTTC.

The J gene is TRBJ1-6, the V gene TRBV7-2, with unresolved D. The V end was cut by 1 base, the J end by 3 bases, with 7 bases between. Looked up from germline, CDR1 is SGHTA and CDR2 is FQGNSA. The CDR3 is 15 amino acids. The CDR3 spells CASSLDGNYNSPLHF. The CDR3 nucleotides read TGTGCCAGCAGCTTAGATGGCAACTATAATTCACCCCTCCACTTT.

The V gene is TRBV7-9, the J gene TRBJ2-5; perhaps TRBD2 as D (5 bases). The CDR3 totals 13 residues. V shed 6 bases and J shed 5 bases, with 13 bases lying between them. Per the germline V gene, CDR1 is SEHNR and CDR2 is FQNEAQ (reference sequence). This CDR3 reads CASRADEEETQYF. The CDR3 nucleotides are TGTGCCAGCAGAGCGGACGAGGAGGAGACCCAGTACTTC. Complete variable domain (other parts from reference TRBV7-9 and TRBJ2-5): DTGVSQNPRHKITKRGQNVTFRCDPISEHNRLYWYRQTLGQGPEFLTYFQNEAQLEKSRLLSDRFSAERPKGSFSTLEIQRTEQGDSAMYLCASRADEEETQYFGPGTRLLVL.

The chain combines TRBV7-9 with TRBJ1-1, with D possibly being TRBD1 (6 bases). Germline-derived CDR1 and CDR2 are SEHNR and FQNEAQ (reference sequence). With 7 bases removed from V and 7 bases from J, the gap between germline ends came to 16 bases. This CDR3 contains 13 residues. The CDR3 DNA is TGTGCCAGCAACAAGGGGGTTCGGGGTGAAGCTTTCTTT. This gives the protein CASNKGVRGEAFF.

This clonotype was counted between two and nine times. This chain joins TRBV6-5 and TRBJ2-1; D is unresolved. The CDR3 consists of 13 residues. Germline V gene data show CDR1 as MNHEY and CDR2 as SVGAGI. V dropped 2 bases and J dropped 5 bases, with 7 bases sitting between them. CDR3 nucleotide sequence: TGTGCCAGCAGTTACGTCTTCGACAATGAGCAGTTCTTC. Translating gives CASSYVFDNEQFF.

This rearrangement joins TRBV11-3 to TRBJ1-1; the D gene is possibly TRBD1 (5 bases). Per the germline V gene, CDR1 is SGHNT and CDR2 is YENEEA. V lost 5 bases and J lost 0, with 13 bases in between. There are 15 residues in the CDR3. For the CDR3, the DNA is TGTGCCAGCAGCACCGACAGCCCTTTGAACACTGAAGCTTTCTTT. Translation gives CASSTDSPLNTEAFF.

There are a few counts of this clonotype. J is TRBJ2-2 and V is TRBV7-2; 7 nucleotides match TRBD2. The germline gives CDR1 SGHTA, CDR2 FQGNSA. J was trimmed by 2 bases and V by 4 bases; bases with no gene match: 7. This CDR3 has 16 amino acids. In DNA, the CDR3 is TGTGCCAGCAGCTCGAGCGGGACTCTCAACACCGGGGAGCTGTTTTTT. Amino acid sequence: CASSSSGTLNTGELFF. Combining the CDR3 with reference TRBV7-2 and TRBJ2-2 gives the whole variable domain GAGVSQSPSNKVTEKGKDVELRCDPISGHTALYWYRQSLGQGLEFLIYFQGNSAPDKSGLPSDRFSAERTGGSVSTLTIQRTQQEDSAVYLCASSSSGTLNTGELFFGEGSRLTVL.

V is TRBV29-1 and J is TRBJ1-1, with 9 bases aligning to TRBD1. Trimming cost V 7 bases and J 3 bases; bases outside gene matches: 6. CDR1 is SQVTM and CDR2 is ANQGSEA in the germline V gene. The CDR3 extends over 13 amino acids. This CDR3 reads CSGRRTGDTEAFF. Written as DNA, the CDR3 is TGCAGCGGCCGAAGGACAGGGGACACTGAAGCTTTCTTT.

The gene calls are TRBV7-9 and TRBJ2-1; D remains ambiguous. The CDR3 sequence is 16 residues long. The V end was cut by 5 bases, the J end by 4 bases, with 18 bases between. CDR1 SEHNR and CDR2 FQNEAQ come from the germline V gene (reference sequence). CDR3 DNA sequence: TGTGCCAGCAGCCAAGTTGTGGTGAGGCGTTACAATGAGCAGTTCTTC. Protein sequence: CASSQVVVRRYNEQFF. Combining the CDR3 with reference TRBV7-9 and TRBJ2-1 gives the whole variable domain DTGVSQNPRHKITKRGQNVTFRCDPISEHNRLYWYRQTLGQGPEFLTYFQNEAQLEKSRLLSDRFSAERPKGSFSTLEIQRTEQGDSAMYLCASSQVVVRRYNEQFFGPGTRLTVL.

This clonotype was seen a handful of times. J is TRBJ1-1 and V is TRBV2; D is undetermined. This CDR3 spans 13 amino acids. Trimming removed 10 bases at V and 0 bases at J, with 12 bases between. CDR1 and CDR2 from the germline V gene are SNHLY and FYNNEI. In DNA form, the CDR3 reads TGTGCCATCCCGACGGGTCTGAACACTGAAGCTTTCTTT. Protein sequence: CAIPTGLNTEAFF.

This clonotype was observed a few times. The J gene is TRBJ1-2, the V gene TRBV11-2; D is ambiguous. V was shortened by 3 bases and J by 3 bases, with 14 bases between the two germline ends. CDR3 size: 15 residues. Looked up from germline, CDR1 is SGHAT and CDR2 is FQNNGV. The CDR3 DNA is TGTGCCAGCAGCTTTCGGGGTGCTGGGCACTATGGCTACACCTTC. Its protein is CASSFRGAGHYGYTF.

This CDR3 is CSGIIRAVWRESHNEQFF. CDR3 sequence (DNA): TGCAGTGGTATTATCAGGGCGGTCTGGCGGGAGTCCCACAATGAGCAGTTCTTC. J is TRBJ2-1 and V is TRBV20-1; 7 bases align to TRBD2. With V trimmed by 7 bases and J by 5 bases, 23 bases remained unmatched. The CDR3 sequence is 18 residues long. The germline V gene has CDR1 DFQATT and CDR2 SNEGSKA (reference sequence).